This T cell receptor (beta chain) was observed in a study of cytomegalovirus exposure and HLA in healthy donors. Trimming took 5 bases from V and 0 from J, leaving 11 bases between them. Germline V gene data show CDR1 as SGHVS and CDR2 as FNYEAQ. CDR3 length: 14 amino acids. A multiplex PCR was run with 60 Vbeta primers and 13 Jbeta primers. Clones were read by immunoSEQ multiplex PCR, and TCRdb kept only the in-frame ones, dropping some. This sample carries approximately 190,000 clones, roughly four fifths of them seen once, and the ten largest clones take approximately 2%. This clonotype originated in a woman in her 30s in good health and CMV-seropositive. V and J are TRBV7-6 and TRBJ2-7, with D perhaps TRBD1 (5 bases). Specimen: PBMCs. CDR3 loop: CASSLQEYSYEQYF. The CDR3 DNA follows: TGTGCCAGCAGCCTACAGGAATACTCCTACGAGCAGTACTTC.